Below, 17 T cell receptor beta chains from the same sample are listed, as sequenced in a study of OX40 agonist ivuxolimab in advanced cancers. Library preparation used the immunoSEQ multiplex PCR assay. Entries here come from immuneACCESS through TCRdb and include only in-frame sequences with V and J called. Some clones fail to appear in such tables; in the studies checked, an unresolved V gene covers under half of the shortfall, and the cause of the remainder is unknown. This sample lists about 86,000 clones; more than 80% were detected once. The biggest ten clones account for around 8.7% of the sample. Here the sequenced sample was CD4+ or CD8+ T cells sorted from blood, taken in a trial of the OX40 agonist ivuxolimab. Every receptor here comes from an adult with an advanced solid tumor such as melanoma, head and neck, liver or kidney cancer.

This sequence joins TRBV19 and TRBJ2-7; tentative D call: TRBD1 (6 bases). Per germline, CDR1 LNHDA and CDR2 SQIVND (reference sequence). The CDR3 is 15 residues long. Deletions cut 6 bases from V and 2 bases from J, with 17 bases between. CDR3 nucleotide sequence: TGTGCCAGTAGCCCTGGGGCAGGGACAACCTACGAGCAGTACTTC. Protein product: CASSPGAGTTYEQYF.

This chain connects TRBV7-9 to TRBJ1-2; 8 bases align to TRBD1. From germline, CDR1 is SEHNR and CDR2 FQNEAQ (reference sequence). The CDR3 covers 16 residues. V was pared by 0 bases and J by 1 base, with 4 bases of the junction left unmatched. The CDR3 protein is CASSLAQGAFNYGYTF. CDR3 bases: TGTGCCAGCAGCTTAGCCCAGGGGGCTTTTAACTATGGCTACACCTTC.

The V and J genes are TRBV7-6 and TRBJ2-7; no clear D. This CDR3 region has 13 residues. V lost 3 bases and J lost 5, with 11 bases in between. Looked up from germline, CDR1 is SGHVS and CDR2 is FNYEAQ. The CDR3 sequence is CASSFGTVNEQYF. Written as DNA, the CDR3 is TGTGCCAGCAGCTTTGGAACAGTAAACGAGCAGTACTTC.

The V and J genes are TRBV2 and TRBJ1-2; D ambiguous. Germline assignment: CDR1 SNHLY and CDR2 FYNNEI. The CDR3 spans 12 residues. V lost 4 bases to trimming and J lost 5 bases, with 8 bases between them. The CDR3 loop reads CASSVWKYGYTF. CDR3 in DNA: TGTGCCAGCAGTGTCTGGAAGTATGGCTACACCTTC. Filled out from reference TRBV2 and TRBJ1-2, the complete variable domain reads EPEVTQTPSHQVTQMGQEVILRCVPISNHLYFYWYRQILGQKVEFLVSFYNNEISEKSEIFDDQFSVERPDGSNFTLKIRSTKLEDSAMYFCASSVWKYGYTFGSGTRLTVV.

The rearrangement links TRBV7-3 to TRBJ2-1; TRBD2 agrees at 13 bases. The V gene end was trimmed by 5 bases and the J gene end by 10 bases; junction bases not matched to a gene: 5. The CDR3 covers 14 residues. Germline V lookup: CDR1 SGHTA, CDR2 FQGTGA. The CDR3 DNA sequence: TGTGCCAGCAGCGCCGGACTAGCGGGAGAAGAGCAGTTCTTC. This gives the protein CASSAGLAGEEQFF.

The chain joins TRBV6-1 to TRBJ1-5, with D uncertain. V was cut by 2 bases and J by 2 bases, with 13 bases left in between. Germline values: CDR1 MNHNS, CDR2 SASEGT. The CDR3 loop spans 16 amino acids. CDR3 residues: CASSEPGRGGNQPQHF. The CDR3 DNA is TGTGCCAGCAGTGAACCCGGCCGAGGAGGCAATCAGCCCCAGCATTTT.

This sequence joins TRBV7-3 and TRBJ2-1; 8 nucleotides agree with TRBD2. The V and J ends lost 4 bases and 2 bases, in that order; junction bases with no gene match: 4. CDR1 is SGHTA, CDR2 FQGTGA, per germline. The CDR3 is 15 residues long. CDR3 bases: TGTGCCAGCAGCTCGACTAGCGCGACCTACAATGAGCAGTTCTTC. Translated: CASSSTSATYNEQFF. The variable domain in full, with the rest retrieved from reference TRBV7-3 and TRBJ2-1, is GAGVSQTPSNKVTEKGKYVELRCDPISGHTALYWYRQSLGQGPEFLIYFQGTGAADDSGLPNDRFFAVRPEGSVSTLKIQRTERGDSAVYLCASSSTSATYNEQFFGPGTRLTVL.

The chain couples TRBV25-1 to TRBJ1-3, with D unclear. Germline-derived CDR1 and CDR2 are MGHDK and SYGVNS. With 6 bases removed from V and 1 base from J, the gap between germline ends came to 10 bases. This CDR3 region has 14 residues. The CDR3 sequence is CASRPSGSGNTIYF. The CDR3 DNA reads as TGTGCCAGCAGGCCTAGTGGGTCTGGAAACACCATATATTTT. The full variable domain, rest sourced from reference TRBV25-1 and TRBJ1-3, is EADIYQTPRYLVIGTGKKITLECSQTMGHDKMYWYQQDPGMELHLIHYSYGVNSTEKGDLSSESTVSRIRTEHFPLTLESARPSHTSQYLCASRPSGSGNTIYFGEGSWLTVV.

The chain recombines TRBV10-2 with TRBJ1-2, with D perhaps TRBD1 (5 bases). V gave up 7 bases and J gave up 8 bases, with 17 bases separating them. Germline V gene data show CDR1 as WSHSY and CDR2 as SAAADI. The CDR3 spans 13 residues. This CDR3 is CASIGGRDGGYTF. The CDR3 bases are TGCGCCAGCATAGGAGGGAGGGACGGAGGCTACACCTTC.

In its sample, this clone was seen once. V is TRBV2 and J is TRBJ2-5, with D possibly matching TRBD1 (6 bases). From germline, CDR1 is SNHLY and CDR2 FYNNEI. The CDR3 runs 14 residues. The ends were cut back, 8 bases at V and 2 bases at J, with 15 bases in the middle. CDR3 coding DNA: TGTGCCAGCCTTATGGGGACAAAGCAAGAGACCCAGTACTTC. Amino acids: CASLMGTKQETQYF. The whole variable domain, remainder taken from reference TRBV2 and TRBJ2-5, is EPEVTQTPSHQVTQMGQEVILRCVPISNHLYFYWYRQILGQKVEFLVSFYNNEISEKSEIFDDQFSVERPDGSNFTLKIRSTKLEDSAMYFCASLMGTKQETQYFGPGTRLLVL.

This sequence joins TRBV21-1 and TRBJ2-5; the table assigns TRBD1, which was not confirmed against the DNA. TRBV21-1 is recorded as a pseudogene. The CDR3 has 16 residues. This CDR3 is CASSKGVDRGEETQYF. CDR3 bases: TGTGCCAGCAGCAAAGGTGTGGACAGGGGTGAAGAGACCCAGTACTTC.

J is TRBJ2-5 and V is TRBV5-1; D gene ambiguous. V gave up 2 bases and J gave up 4 bases, with 12 bases separating them. Germline CDR1 and CDR2: SGHRS and YFSETQ. The CDR3 has 14 residues. The CDR3 protein is CASSFYGSAETQYF. For the CDR3, the DNA is TGCGCCAGCAGCTTTTATGGGTCTGCAGAGACCCAGTACTTC. Variable domain in full (rest from reference TRBV5-1 and TRBJ2-5): KAGVTQTPRYLIKTRGQQVTLSCSPISGHRSVSWYQQTPGQGLQFLFEYFSETQRNKGNFPGRFSGRQFSNSRSEMNVSTLELGDSALYLCASSFYGSAETQYFGPGTRLLVL.

This chain joins TRBV6-1 and TRBJ2-3; possibly TRBD2 for D (5 bases). Trimming shortened V by 2 bases and J by 0 bases, and 12 bases separated the two germline ends. Germline lookup yields CDR1 MNHNS and CDR2 SASEGT. The CDR3 is 16 amino acids. CDR3 nucleotides: TGTGCCAGCAGTGAAATGGACTCAGAAAGCACAGATACGCAGTATTTT. This gives the protein CASSEMDSESTDTQYF.

The chain employs TRBV5-6 and TRBJ2-5; TRBD2 might be the D (6 bases). The CDR3 has 16 amino acids. V lost 0 bases, J lost 3 bases, and 15 bases lay in between. CDR1 SGHDT and CDR2 YYEEEE come from the germline V gene. DNA for the CDR3: TGTGCCAGCAGCTTGGTGGACTACTATGTGGAAGAGACCCAGTACTTC. It translates to CASSLVDYYVEETQYF.

The V gene is TRBV27, the J gene TRBJ1-4; D remains ambiguous. Germline assignment: CDR1 MNHEY and CDR2 SMNVEV (reference sequence). The CDR3 covers 18 residues. Between the trimmed V and J ends, which lost 4 bases and 5 bases, there was a span of 23 bases. CDR3 sequence reads: CASSYREILAGGNEKLFF. The CDR3 DNA reads TGTGCCAGCAGTTACCGGGAGATTCTCGCAGGAGGGAATGAAAAACTGTTTTTT.

The rearrangement uses TRBV15 and TRBJ2-5; 12 nucleotides line up with TRBD1. Germline-derived CDR1 and CDR2 are LNHNV and YYDKDF (reference sequence). J lost 2 bases, V lost 9 bases, and 7 bases had no gene match. This CDR3 comprises 15 residues. In DNA form, the CDR3 reads TGTGCCACGACCGGGACAGGGGGCTATCAAGAGACCCAGTACTTC. It yields the protein CATTGTGGYQETQYF.

The rearrangement joins TRBV7-9 to TRBJ2-5; 7 bases match TRBD1. V lost 6 bases and J lost 3; bases outside the gene matches: 4. The CDR3 sequence is 13 residues long. Germline V gives CDR1 SEHNR, CDR2 FQNEAQ (reference sequence). In nucleotides, the CDR3 is TGTGCCAGCAGTCCCGGGACAGAAGAGACCCAGTACTTC. Its translation: CASSPGTEETQYF.